Listed below are T cell receptor beta chains from one sample, sequenced in a study of neurological immune-mediated disorders. Each CDR3 protein is one row after TCRdb ran MiXCR on the 5' RACE reads. This sample has 71,000 or so distinct CDR3 sequences; approximately 15% occur once, and the top ten carry 4.6%. Input material: PBMCs. These receptors originate from a female donor with HTLV-1-associated myelopathy (HAM/TSP). Both conserved end residues are part of each CDR3. Each record gives: D gene, clone size, J gene, V gene, CDR3 protein. The D gene is left open where the match is weak. A row's size may be missing; if present it is once, few, many or a size class.

NA	many	TRBJ1-1	TRBV7-9	CAPAGASVNTEAFF
NA	many	TRBJ2-6	TRBV5-1	CASSIPGANVLTF
TRBD1	many	TRBJ2-5	TRBV20-1	CSAADRDKETQYF
NA	many	TRBJ1-1	TRBV14	CASSQERRTEAFF
TRBD1	many	TRBJ1-5	TRBV2	CASRPMPGQGYQPQHF
NA	many	TRBJ1-1	TRBV24-1	CATSVDSGNTEAFF
TRBD2	many	TRBJ2-3	TRBV3-1	CASSPGLAGGEDTQYF
NA	many	TRBJ2-7	TRBV7-2	CASSSGPLYEQYF
NA	many	TRBJ2-5	TRBV2	CASNLQGIETQYF
TRBD2	NA	TRBJ2-5	TRBV14	CASSRGLAGGQETQYF
NA	many	TRBJ1-2	TRBV5-6	CASSLSGSNYGYTF
NA	NA	TRBJ2-7	TRBV5-1	CASSPPPTETYEQYF
NA	many	TRBJ1-1	TRBV4-2	CASSQETSGFSEAFF